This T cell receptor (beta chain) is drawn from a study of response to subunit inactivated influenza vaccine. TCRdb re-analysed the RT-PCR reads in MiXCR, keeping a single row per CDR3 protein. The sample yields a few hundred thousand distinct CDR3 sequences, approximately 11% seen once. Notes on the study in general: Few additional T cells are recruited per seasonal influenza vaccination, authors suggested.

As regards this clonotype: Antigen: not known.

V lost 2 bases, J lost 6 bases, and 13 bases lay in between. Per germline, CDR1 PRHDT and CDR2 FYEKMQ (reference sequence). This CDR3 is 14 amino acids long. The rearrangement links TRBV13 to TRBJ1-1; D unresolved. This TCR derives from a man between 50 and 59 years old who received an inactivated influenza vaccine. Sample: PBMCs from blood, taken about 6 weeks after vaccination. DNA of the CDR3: TGTGCCAGCAGCTTAAATCTAGGTCCCGCTGAAGCTTTCTTT. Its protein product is CASSLNLGPAEAFF.